Presented here are 4 T cell receptor beta chains from one specimen sequenced in a study of T cell responses to AZD1222 COVID-19 vaccine. Produced via immunoSEQ multiplex PCR; TCRdb's table is partial and in-frame only. This table has some 99,000 clones, approximately 86% appearing once. The sample in question was peripheral blood, obtained on day 0 of AZD1222 vaccination. The source of these receptors is an adult in good health.

This clone was observed a few times. This chain uses TRBV4-2 with TRBJ1-1; 9 positions agree with TRBD1. This CDR3 contains 15 residues. V lost 4 bases, J lost 5 bases, and 8 bases stayed unmatched. Germline values: CDR1 LGHNA, CDR2 YNFKEQ. The CDR3 loop is CASSRPGQGFTEAFF. The DNA of the CDR3 is TGTGCCAGCAGCCGGCCGGGACAGGGCTTTACTGAAGCTTTCTTT.

The chain carries TRBV5-4 and TRBJ1-2; no firm D call. The CDR3 is made up of 13 amino acids. Germline values: CDR1 SGHNT, CDR2 YYREEE (reference sequence). V lost 3 bases, J lost 10 bases, and 16 bases lay in between. In nucleotides, the CDR3 is TGTGCCAGCAGCTCCCAATTAACATCAATCTACACCTTC. Encoded protein: CASSSQLTSIYTF.

This clone was recorded once. The chain has TRBV30 and TRBJ1-2; the D is unclear. The V gene's germline CDR1 is GTSNPN and CDR2 SVGIG (reference sequence). The CDR3 runs 14 residues. With 0 bases removed from V and 5 bases from J, the gap between germline ends came to 13 bases. The CDR3 nucleotides are TGTGCCTGGAGTGTACGCGGAGTTGAATATGGCTACACCTTC. It encodes CAWSVRGVEYGYTF. Supplemented by reference TRBV30 and TRBJ1-2, the full variable domain reads SQTIHQWPATLVQPVGSPLSLECTVEGTSNPNLYWYRQAAGRGLQLLFYSVGIGQISSEVPQNLSASRPQDRQFILSSKKLLLSDSGFYLCAWSVRGVEYGYTFGSGTRLTVV.

This chain connects TRBV2 to TRBJ2-3; D not certain. Germline V gene data show CDR1 as SNHLY and CDR2 as FYNNEI. V was shortened by 8 bases and J by 2 bases, with 14 bases between the two germline ends. The CDR3 runs to 14 residues. CDR3 sequence: CASEVGDLTDTQYF. The CDR3 DNA reads TGTGCCAGCGAAGTCGGAGACCTCACAGATACGCAGTATTTT.